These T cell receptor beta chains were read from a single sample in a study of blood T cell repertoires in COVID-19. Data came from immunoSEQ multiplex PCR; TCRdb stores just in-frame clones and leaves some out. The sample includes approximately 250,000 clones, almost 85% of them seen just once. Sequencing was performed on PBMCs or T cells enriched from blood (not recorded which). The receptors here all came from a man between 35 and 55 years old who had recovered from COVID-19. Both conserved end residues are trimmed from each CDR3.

CDR3aa: ASSLSPAIGAGGTDTQY
j_gene: TRBJ2-3
v_gene: TRBV27

CDR3aa: ASSKLGDRSGNTIY
j_gene: TRBJ1-3
v_gene: TRBV7-9

CDR3aa: ASSYGYSGRSTDTQY
j_gene: TRBJ2-3
v_gene: TRBV5-1

CDR3aa: ASSPNGNTIY
j_gene: TRBJ1-3
v_gene: TRBV11-3

CDR3aa: ASSLQGLSYEQY
j_gene: TRBJ2-7
v_gene: TRBV7-6

CDR3aa: ATGVPGTYEQY
j_gene: TRBJ2-7
v_gene: TRBV10-3

CDR3aa: ASSFPGTENEKLF
j_gene: TRBJ1-4
v_gene: TRBV6-1

CDR3aa: ASSDRGWQAF
j_gene: TRBJ1-1
v_gene: TRBV4-2

CDR3aa: ASSPRSDTEAF
j_gene: TRBJ1-1
v_gene: TRBV9

CDR3aa: ASSLLGEGEKLF
j_gene: TRBJ1-4
v_gene: TRBV27

CDR3aa: ASSHTDTQY
j_gene: TRBJ2-3
v_gene: TRBV5-4

CDR3aa: ASSLDRGFTDTQY
j_gene: TRBJ2-3
v_gene: TRBV5-1

CDR3aa: AISGGEKLF
j_gene: TRBJ1-4
v_gene: TRBV10-3

CDR3aa: ASSPRRINQPQH
j_gene: TRBJ1-5
v_gene: TRBV3-1/TRBV3-2

CDR3aa: ASSPTAGANVLT
j_gene: TRBJ2-6
v_gene: TRBV7-8

CDR3aa: AWTNPAAQGGGEQY
j_gene: TRBJ2-7
v_gene: TRBV30

CDR3aa: AWSAGQGTDNEQY
j_gene: TRBJ2-7
v_gene: TRBV30

CDR3aa: ASSRPGLAGEETGELF
j_gene: TRBJ2-2
v_gene: TRBV7-3

CDR3aa: ASSEDRVQPQH
j_gene: TRBJ1-5
v_gene: TRBV19

CDR3aa: ASSQDRRGYT
j_gene: TRBJ1-2
v_gene: TRBV3-1/TRBV3-2

CDR3aa: AISESEEGQGPQH
j_gene: TRBJ1-5
v_gene: TRBV10-3

CDR3aa: ASKRAGDPSYNSPLH
j_gene: TRBJ1-6
v_gene: TRBV4-1

CDR3aa: ASSFNRGNTEAF
j_gene: TRBJ1-1
v_gene: TRBV5-1

CDR3aa: ASSISRFMNTEAF
j_gene: TRBJ1-1
v_gene: TRBV5-1

CDR3aa: ASSESRASGSGPSPDTQY
j_gene: TRBJ2-3
v_gene: TRBV6-1

CDR3aa: ASSMVRGLQETQY
j_gene: TRBJ2-5
v_gene: TRBV19

CDR3aa: ASSPTGSFGYGYT
j_gene: TRBJ1-2
v_gene: TRBV27

CDR3aa: ASSQFSSATSSYNSPLH
j_gene: TRBJ1-6
v_gene: TRBV3-1/TRBV3-2

CDR3aa: ASSFYREGSPEAF
j_gene: TRBJ1-1
v_gene: TRBV7-9

CDR3aa: ASAHGTVPGELF
j_gene: TRBJ2-2
v_gene: TRBV5-1

CDR3aa: ASSVSGAAYNEQF
j_gene: TRBJ2-1
v_gene: TRBV5-1

CDR3aa: ASSLHPGEPQH
j_gene: TRBJ1-5
v_gene: TRBV7-2

CDR3aa: AISGGDPWPQH
j_gene: TRBJ1-5
v_gene: TRBV10-3

CDR3aa: AWSRSVLNQPQH
j_gene: TRBJ1-5
v_gene: TRBV30

CDR3aa: ASSLERDTQY
j_gene: TRBJ2-3
v_gene: TRBV5-1

CDR3aa: ASSSRAGNTIY
j_gene: TRBJ1-3
v_gene: TRBV7-6

CDR3aa: ASRWGASGSYEQY
j_gene: TRBJ2-7
v_gene: TRBV28

CDR3aa: ASSPPWTDRTGELF
j_gene: TRBJ2-2
v_gene: TRBV18

CDR3aa: ASSLINSDSWDYGYT
j_gene: TRBJ1-2
v_gene: TRBV4-2

CDR3aa: ASSLESGWNQPQH
j_gene: TRBJ1-5
v_gene: TRBV5-8

CDR3aa: ASSSLAGYEQY
j_gene: TRBJ2-7
v_gene: TRBV5-1

CDR3aa: ASSINVAGVEQY
j_gene: TRBJ2-7
v_gene: TRBV19

CDR3aa: ASSLTGVSYNEQF
j_gene: TRBJ2-1
v_gene: TRBV11-2

CDR3aa: SASGGNQPQH
j_gene: TRBJ1-5
v_gene: TRBV20-1

CDR3aa: ASTLTGGSPLH
j_gene: TRBJ1-6
v_gene: TRBV12-3/TRBV12-4

CDR3aa: ASNPVGQDYGYT
j_gene: TRBJ1-2
v_gene: TRBV19

CDR3aa: ASSQDLIAGVGEQY
j_gene: TRBJ2-7
v_gene: TRBV3-1/TRBV3-2

CDR3aa: ASSFGTGRREQY
j_gene: TRBJ2-7
v_gene: TRBV7-2

CDR3aa: ATRPSWSGSTGELF
j_gene: TRBJ2-2
v_gene: TRBV15

CDR3aa: ASWDSTYEQY
j_gene: TRBJ2-7
v_gene: TRBV10-2

CDR3aa: AMKTGPHTEAF
j_gene: TRBJ1-1
v_gene: TRBV6-5

CDR3aa: ASSVAGTKEKLF
j_gene: TRBJ1-4
v_gene: TRBV5-1

CDR3aa: ASSPQRGTDTQY
j_gene: TRBJ2-3
v_gene: TRBV18

CDR3aa: ASSYSGDSNQPQH
j_gene: TRBJ1-5
v_gene: TRBV6-5